Below are 26 T cell receptor beta chains sequenced from a single sample in a study of a mutant IDH1 vaccine in newly diagnosed glioma. Documented time point: baseline, week 1 (first vaccination visit). The treatment denotes: pre-vaccination baseline after standard-of-care therapy. Produced via immunoSEQ multiplex PCR; TCRdb's table is partial and in-frame only. This sample has about 96,000 clones, with 80% found just once. Sequenced material: PBMCs, taken from a glioma patient treated with radiotherapy, temozolomide or both. These receptors were obtained from a man between 40 and 49 years old with glioma.

The J gene is TRBJ1-1, the V gene TRBV2, with D perhaps TRBD1 (6 bases). CDR3 size: 13 residues. Per germline, CDR1 SNHLY and CDR2 FYNNEI. Trimming stripped 6 bases from V and 0 bases from J, with 8 bases between. DNA for the CDR3: TGTGCCAGCAGGACAGGAATGAACACTGAAGCTTTCTTT. Its protein product is CASRTGMNTEAFF.

The chain employs TRBV21-1 and TRBJ2-7; TRBD1 is the table's D call and was not checked against the DNA. TRBV21-1 is noted as a pseudogene. The CDR3 has 14 residues. The CDR3 DNA follows: TGTGCCAGCAGCAAGGGGACAGAAACCTACGAGCAGTACTTC. As protein: CASSKGTETYEQYF.

V and J are TRBV28 and TRBJ2-7, with 10 nucleotides matching TRBD1. The J segment lost 3 bases and the V segment lost 5 bases, leaving 4 bases of the junction unmatched. The CDR3 loop spans 14 amino acids. CDR1 MDHEN and CDR2 SYDVKM come from the germline V gene. The CDR3 DNA reads TGTGCCAGCAGTGAGGACAGGGGGTTCTACGAGCAGTACTTC. The encoded protein is CASSEDRGFYEQYF.

V gene TRBV7-2 combines with J gene TRBJ2-7; TRBD2 aligns across 7 bases. The germline V gene has CDR1 SGHTA and CDR2 FQGNSA. V gave up 1 base and J gave up 6 bases; unmatched junction bases: 6. The CDR3 has 14 amino acids. CDR3 amino acids: CASSLDQIAGEQYF. The CDR3 coding sequence is TGTGCCAGCAGCTTAGACCAGATAGCGGGCGAGCAGTACTTC.

This clone showed up just once. V and J are TRBV9 and TRBJ2-2; TRBD2 matches 13 bases. The CDR3 consists of 18 residues. V trimming: 4 bases; J trimming: 3 bases; junction bases outside the gene matches: 9. Germline lookup yields CDR1 SGDLS and CDR2 YYNGEE. The CDR3 DNA reads as TGTGCCAGCAGCCCCGTACTAGCGGGGGGGCCACACACCGGGGAGCTGTTTTTT. This translates into CASSPVLAGGPHTGELFF.

The gene calls are TRBV30 and TRBJ2-3; maybe TRBD2 (7 bases). The germline V gene encodes CDR1 GTSNPN and CDR2 SVGIG (reference sequence). V gave up 2 bases and J gave up 6 bases, with 18 bases separating them. This CDR3 comprises 15 residues. The CDR3 loop reads CAWSTGTKGIDTQYF. The CDR3 DNA sequence: TGTGCCTGGAGTACAGGGACTAAGGGGATCGATACGCAGTATTTT.

The chain joins TRBV7-6 to TRBJ2-1, with D possibly being TRBD1 or TRBD2 (5 bases each). Between the trimmed V and J ends, which lost 5 bases and 4 bases, there was a span of 18 bases. Germline V gene lookup returns CDR1 SGHVS and CDR2 FNYEAQ. The CDR3 consists of 16 residues. The CDR3 nucleotides are TGTGCCAGCAGCCCCCCGGGGTCGGGGCGGTACAATGAGCAGTTCTTC. Its translation: CASSPPGSGRYNEQFF.

This clone was picked up one time. V and J are TRBV28 and TRBJ2-2, with TRBD2 matching over 7 bases. V shed 6 bases and J 7 bases; nucleotides not matched to a gene: 8. Germline V gene data show CDR1 as MDHEN and CDR2 as SYDVKM. The CDR3 has 14 amino acids. CDR3: CASSPGGESGELFF. CDR3 DNA sequence: TGTGCCAGCAGCCCTGGGGGGGAAAGCGGGGAGCTGTTTTTT.

This chain joins TRBV29-1 and TRBJ2-7; 7 nucleotides align to TRBD2. Germline CDR1 is SQVTM and CDR2 is ANQGSEA. V shed 6 bases and J 3 bases; nucleotides not matched to a gene: 8. The CDR3 is made up of 13 amino acids. CDR3 bases: TGCAGCGTGCTGGGGGGGGGAGTCTACGAGCAGTACTTC. This sequence encodes CSVLGGGVYEQYF.

The V and J genes are TRBV28 and TRBJ1-1; D gene unclear. The CDR3 consists of 12 residues. Germline loops: CDR1 MDHEN, CDR2 SYDVKM. V lost 5 bases, J lost 11 bases, and 15 bases lay in between. The CDR3 DNA follows: TGTGCCAGCAGTCCCAACCCTCGGAAGGCTTTCTTT. This encodes CASSPNPRKAFF.

This clone was found a few times. The J gene is TRBJ1-1, the V gene TRBV4-3; the D is unclear. This CDR3 has 14 amino acids. CDR1 and CDR2 from the germline V gene are LGHNA and YSLEER. Deletions cut 1 base from V and 3 bases from J, with 9 bases between. Here the CDR3 reads CASSQVRIDTEAFF. Written as DNA, the CDR3 is TGCGCCAGCAGCCAAGTTCGCATTGACACTGAAGCTTTCTTT.

The gene calls are TRBV2 and TRBJ2-3; D unresolved. In germline, CDR1 is SNHLY, CDR2 FYNNEI. Trimming removed 5 bases at V and 2 bases at J, with 11 bases between. This CDR3 contains 14 residues. The CDR3 sequence is CASSPLIPTDTQYF. The DNA for the CDR3 is TGTGCCAGCAGTCCTTTGATACCCACAGATACGCAGTATTTT.

The CDR3 here is CASSFGLGTQYF. The CDR3 DNA reads as TGTGCCAGCAGCTTCGGTCTTGGAACCCAGTACTTC. The chain recombines TRBV7-2 with TRBJ2-5; D gene unclear. Deletions cut 3 bases from V and 8 bases from J, with 10 bases between. There are 12 residues in the CDR3. CDR1 SGHTA and CDR2 FQGNSA come from the germline V gene.

The chain uses TRBV9 and TRBJ2-2; tentative D call: TRBD1 (5 bases). The length of the CDR3 is 14 residues. Trimming cost V 0 bases and J 6 bases, with 9 bases left between them. The germline gives CDR1 SGDLS, CDR2 YYNGEE. In DNA, the CDR3 is TGTGCCAGCAGCGTAGACCAGGGCCCCGGGGAGCTGTTTTTT. It translates to CASSVDQGPGELFF.

This clone was observed a few times. The genes are TRBV27 and TRBJ2-7; weak D call: TRBD1 (5 bases). Trimming removed 4 bases from V and 3 bases from J, with 10 bases in between. The CDR3 runs 13 residues. CDR1 MNHEY and CDR2 SMNVEV come from the germline V gene (reference sequence). The chain's CDR3 is CASSSAGRYEQYF. CDR3 DNA sequence: TGTGCCAGCAGTTCGGCAGGGCGCTACGAGCAGTACTTC.

The chain couples TRBV27 to TRBJ1-5, with 8 bases matching TRBD1. The V and J ends lost 4 bases and 5 bases, in that order; junction bases with no gene match: 7. The CDR3 spans 15 residues. Germline V gene sequence: CDR1 MNHEY, CDR2 SMNVEV (reference sequence). CDR3 sequence reads: CASSSPGTGYQPQHF. The CDR3 DNA follows: TGTGCCAGCAGTTCGCCCGGGACAGGTTATCAGCCCCAGCATTTT.

The rearrangement uses TRBV10-3 and TRBJ2-7, with D possibly being TRBD1 (6 bases). Trimming stripped 0 bases from V and 3 bases from J, with 15 bases between. Germline-derived CDR1 and CDR2 are ENHRY and SYGVKD. This CDR3 contains 16 residues. As DNA, the CDR3 is TGTGCCATCAGTGAGTCGGGGGCAGGGATGAACTACGAGCAGTACTTC. The encoded protein is CAISESGAGMNYEQYF.

V gene TRBV18 combines with J gene TRBJ1-4; no reliable D call. Germline V lookup: CDR1 KGHSH, CDR2 LQKENI. The CDR3 loop spans 14 amino acids. Deletions cut 6 bases from V and 12 bases from J, with 20 bases between. The CDR3 is CASSRRSDLGELFF. For the CDR3, the DNA is TGTGCCAGCTCCCGCCGGTCGGACCTCGGGGAACTGTTTTTT. Full variable domain (remainder filled in from reference TRBV18 and TRBJ1-4): NAGVMQNPRHLVRRRGQEARLRCSPMKGHSHVYWYRQLPEEGLKFMVYLQKENIIDESGMPKERFSAEFPKEGPSILRIQQVVRGDSAAYFCASSRRSDLGELFFGSGTQLSVL.

Regarding this clone: Because it lacks the conserved phenylalanine or tryptophan at the end, this CDR3 is likely a read error. This chain uses TRBV6-6 with TRBJ1-5, with no clear D. The germline V and J ends were trimmed by 3 bases and 5 bases, with 17 bases remaining between them. This CDR3 has 16 amino acids. The germline CDR1 and CDR2 sequences are MNHNY and SVGAGI (reference sequence). Here the CDR3 reads CASSYRQVTGDQPQHL. DNA for the CDR3: TGTGCCAGCAGTTATCGGCAGGTGACGGGCGATCAGCCCCAGCATCTT.

The V and J genes are TRBV5-1 and TRBJ2-3; the D is unclear. CDR3 length: 14 residues. From germline, CDR1 is SGHRS and CDR2 YFSETQ. V was pared by 1 base and J by 2 bases, with 8 bases between. The DNA of the CDR3 is TGCGCCAGCAGCTTGATCGGCTACACAGATACGCAGTATTTT. It is translated as CASSLIGYTDTQYF. The full variable domain, completed using reference TRBV5-1 and TRBJ2-3, is KAGVTQTPRYLIKTRGQQVTLSCSPISGHRSVSWYQQTPGQGLQFLFEYFSETQRNKGNFPGRFSGRQFSNSRSEMNVSTLELGDSALYLCASSLIGYTDTQYFGPGTRLTVL.

The gene calls are TRBV27 and TRBJ2-5; no definite D call. Per germline, CDR1 MNHEY and CDR2 SMNVEV (reference sequence). The CDR3 spans 14 residues. V gave up 9 bases and J gave up 3 bases, with 17 bases separating them. The CDR3 is CASLSGGGKETQYF. CDR3 DNA sequence: TGTGCCAGTCTCTCAGGCGGCGGAAAAGAGACCCAGTACTTC.

This clone was seen a few times. The chain links TRBV4-2 to TRBJ1-4, with D possibly TRBD1 on 6 matching bases. This CDR3 comprises 16 residues. V lost 4 bases to trimming and J lost 8 bases, with 20 bases between them. Germline-derived CDR1 and CDR2 are LGHNA and YNFKEQ. The CDR3 DNA reads as TGTGCCAGCAGCCCAATGCAGGGGCTTGATCGGGAAAAACTGTTTTTT. This gives the protein CASSPMQGLDREKLFF.

The chain links TRBV6-1 to TRBJ2-7; D is undetermined. The CDR3 has 14 amino acids. Germline V CDR1 and CDR2: MNHNS, SASEGT. V dropped 6 bases and J dropped 1 base, with 13 bases sitting between them. The CDR3 bases are TGTGCCAGCAGGGCGAGGACGGATTCCTACGAGCAGTACTTC. It translates to CASRARTDSYEQYF.

V usage is TRBV5-1 and J usage is TRBJ2-7, with D uncertain. V lost 0 bases, J lost 4 bases, and 5 bases lay in between. Germline loops: CDR1 SGHRS, CDR2 YFSETQ. The CDR3 loop spans 12 amino acids. CDR3 DNA: TGCGCCAGCAGCTTGGGACTTTACGAGCAGTACTTC. Translated: CASSLGLYEQYF.

This chain uses TRBV5-1 with TRBJ2-3, with TRBD2 matching over 9 bases. V lost 0 bases to trimming and J lost 5 bases; unmatched junction nucleotides: 7. The CDR3 contains 16 residues. Germline V lookup: CDR1 SGHRS, CDR2 YFSETQ. The CDR3 loop is CASSLGFLAGIDTQYF. The CDR3 DNA follows: TGCGCCAGCAGCTTGGGGTTTCTAGCGGGGATAGATACGCAGTATTTT.

This clone came up a few times. V usage is TRBV10-3 and J usage is TRBJ1-1; 7 bases are shared with TRBD1. CDR1 ENHRY and CDR2 SYGVKD come from the germline V gene. The V gene end was trimmed by 5 bases and the J gene end by 0 bases; junction bases not matched to a gene: 12. This CDR3 is built from 17 residues. CDR3 amino acids: CAISYSYRTGLNTEAFF. The CDR3, as DNA: TGTGCCATCAGTTATTCGTACCGGACAGGACTGAACACTGAAGCTTTCTTT.